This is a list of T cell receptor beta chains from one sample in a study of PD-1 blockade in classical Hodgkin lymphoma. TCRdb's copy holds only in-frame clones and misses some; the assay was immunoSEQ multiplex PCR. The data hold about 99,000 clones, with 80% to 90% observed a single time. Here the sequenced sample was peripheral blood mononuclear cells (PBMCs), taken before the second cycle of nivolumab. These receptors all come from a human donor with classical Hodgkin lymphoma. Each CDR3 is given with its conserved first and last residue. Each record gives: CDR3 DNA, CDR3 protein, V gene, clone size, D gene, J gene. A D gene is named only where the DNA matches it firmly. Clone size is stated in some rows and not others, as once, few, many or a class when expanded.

TGTGCCAGCAGCCTAGCGGGAGGTTTCTACGAGCAGTACTTC	CASSLAGGFYEQYF	TRBV5-4	NA	TRBD2	TRBJ2-7
TGTGCCAGCAGCTTCCCAGGGGGTAGGAACGAGCAGTACTTC	CASSFPGGRNEQYF	TRBV7-8	NA	TRBD1	TRBJ2-7
TGTGCCAGCAGTTCGGGACAACCCTCGTACGAGCAGTACTTC	CASSSGQPSYEQYF	TRBV27	NA	NA	TRBJ2-7
TGCGCCAGCAGGTGGGAGGCTAACTATGGCTACACCTTC	CASRWEANYGYTF	TRBV5-1	NA	NA	TRBJ1-2
TGCGCCAGCAGCTTCGCTCGACTAGCGGACGAGCAGTACTTC	CASSFARLADEQYF	TRBV5-1	NA	TRBD2	TRBJ2-7
TGCGCCAGCAGAGGGACTAGCGGGAGATGGAATGAGCAGTTCTTC	CASRGTSGRWNEQFF	TRBV10-2	NA	TRBD2	TRBJ2-1
TGTGCCACCAGCCGACAGGGACAGGGTCAGCCCCAGCATTTT	CATSRQGQGQPQHF	TRBV15	NA	TRBD1	TRBJ1-5
TGTGCCAGCAGCCAAGGCGGAGGACAGGGGGGCTACGAGCAGTACTTC	CASSQGGGQGGYEQYF	TRBV4-2	few	TRBD1	TRBJ2-7
TGTGCCAGTAGTATGCTCTCAAAAGAGACCCAGTACTTC	CASSMLSKETQYF	TRBV19	NA	NA	TRBJ2-5
TGCAGCGAACGGACAGGTGTCGAGACCCAGTACTTC	CSERTGVETQYF	TRBV29-1	once	TRBD1	TRBJ2-5
TGCAGCGTTGAGGGTCGGGACCCCGGAACTGGGGGAAACACCATATATTTT	CSVEGRDPGTGGNTIYF	TRBV29-1	NA	NA	TRBJ1-3
TGCGCCAGCAGCGGAAGACAGGGTTCCTACGAGCAGTACTTC	CASSGRQGSYEQYF	TRBV5-1	NA	TRBD1	TRBJ2-7
TGTGCCAGTAGTATCTGGGGGTTGAACACTGAAGCTTTCTTT	CASSIWGLNTEAFF	TRBV19	NA	NA	TRBJ1-1
TGCGCCAGCAGCCAAGTGCGCAGAATAGAATCTAGCACAGATACGCAGTATTTT	CASSQVRRIESSTDTQYF	TRBV4-1	few	NA	TRBJ2-3
TGTGCCAGCTCCCCAGCAGGGTCCACAGATACGCAGTATTTT	CASSPAGSTDTQYF	TRBV18	few	NA	TRBJ2-3
TGTGCCAGCAGTGATTTCCAGGGTACGGGGTCGTACGAGCAGTACTTC	CASSDFQGTGSYEQYF	TRBV6-1	few	NA	TRBJ2-7
TGTGCCAGCAGCTCTGGGGGGTATGAAAAACTGTTTTTT	CASSSGGYEKLFF	TRBV7-9	NA	NA	TRBJ1-4
TGCAGCATATACGGGACTAGGGGGGTGGATGAGCAGTTCTTC	CSIYGTRGVDEQFF	TRBV29-1	NA	TRBD2	TRBJ2-1
TGTGCCAGCAGCCAAGCTTCCGCGGGGGGCTACACCTTC	CASSQASAGGYTF	TRBV14	NA	NA	TRBJ1-2
TGTGCCAGCAGGCAGGGTGAAAAACTGTTTTTT	CASRQGEKLFF	TRBV2	NA	NA	TRBJ1-4
TGTGCTAGTGGTTTGGTAAGAGGAACTAACTATGGCTACACCTTC	CASGLVRGTNYGYTF	TRBV12-5	NA	NA	TRBJ1-2
TGTGCCAGCAGCCAAGACGGAGGGGGCACAGATACGCAGTATTTT	CASSQDGGGTDTQYF	TRBV4-2	NA	NA	TRBJ2-3
TGTGCTAGTGGTTTGTCACCCCCCGCCGGTCAGCCCCAGCATTTT	CASGLSPPAGQPQHF	TRBV12-5	few	NA	TRBJ1-5
TGTGCCAGCAGCGCGGCCGGGACCCCTCAAGAGACCCAGTACTTC	CASSAAGTPQETQYF	TRBV5-6	NA	NA	TRBJ2-5
TGCAGCGCCGGGACAGGGTCCACTAATGAAAAACTGTTTTTT	CSAGTGSTNEKLFF	TRBV29-1	NA	TRBD1	TRBJ1-4
TGTGCCAGCAGCTTGCGGCTAGCGGGGGGGGCGGATACGCAGTATTTT	CASSLRLAGGADTQYF	TRBV5-4	NA	TRBD2	TRBJ2-3
TGTGCCTCACGGGGGGACGCTGAAGCTTTCTTT	CASRGDAEAFF	TRBV19	few	NA	TRBJ1-1
TGTGCCAGCAGCTTAGGGGGGGGCGCTGGAAACACCATATATTTT	CASSLGGGAGNTIYF	TRBV13	NA	NA	TRBJ1-3
TGCGCCAGCAGCCAGGGACGGGGAGTGGAGGAAAAACTGTTTTTT	CASSQGRGVEEKLFF	TRBV4-3	NA	NA	TRBJ1-4
TGTGCCAGCAGCTTGGTTGGCAGGTCCTACGAGCAGTACTTC	CASSLVGRSYEQYF	TRBV5-5	few	NA	TRBJ2-7
TGTGCCTGGAGTGATAAGGGGTGGCGGGGCTACACCTTC	CAWSDKGWRGYTF	TRBV30	NA	NA	TRBJ1-2
TGTGCCACCAACCGGGACTGGAGCTCCTACGAGCAGTACTTC	CATNRDWSSYEQYF	TRBV10-3	NA	NA	TRBJ2-7
TGTGCCCTCGGCGCGGGAGGCTACACCTTC	CALGAGGYTF	TRBV30	few	NA	TRBJ1-2
TGTGCCAGCAGCGCCCAAACCCGGACAGGGGAGACCCAGTACTTC	CASSAQTRTGETQYF	TRBV7-6	once	TRBD1	TRBJ2-5
TGTGCCAGCAGCCCGGGGTGGGGACTAGGGACAAATGAGCAGTTCTTC	CASSPGWGLGTNEQFF	TRBV5-4	NA	TRBD2	TRBJ2-1
TGTGCTAGTGGTTTGGCGCGACAGGGGAGTTTCACAGATACGCAGTATTTT	CASGLARQGSFTDTQYF	TRBV12-5	NA	TRBD1	TRBJ2-3
TGTGCCAGCAGCCACGGGGGCAACAGGGGAAATGAAAAACTGTTTTTT	CASSHGGNRGNEKLFF	TRBV4-2	NA	TRBD1	TRBJ1-4
TGTGCCAGCAGCAACCCTCCGGGACTCAGGAATGAAAAACTGTTTTTT	CASSNPPGLRNEKLFF	TRBV11-2	NA	NA	TRBJ1-4
TGTGCCAGTAGTATCGGGGGGTACTATGGCTACACCTTC	CASSIGGYYGYTF	TRBV19	NA	NA	TRBJ1-2
TGTGCCAGCATTTTTCGAGGGAAGGGTAGGACTGAAGCTTTCTTT	CASIFRGKGRTEAFF	TRBV6-5	NA	NA	TRBJ1-1
TGTGCCAGCAGTGAAGATGGCGGGAGTTACAATGAGCAGTTCTTC	CASSEDGGSYNEQFF	TRBV2	NA	TRBD2	TRBJ2-1
TGTGCCAGCAGTTTCACAGGCGGACCCTACGAGCAGTACTTC	CASSFTGGPYEQYF	TRBV6-5	once	NA	TRBJ2-7
TGTGCCAGCAGCTCTGGCTGGGGGGCGGGAGAGACCCAGTACTTC	CASSSGWGAGETQYF	TRBV11-2	NA	NA	TRBJ2-5
TGTGCCTGGAGTGTAAATCGTCGAGGAGCAGGGGGCTACACCTTC	CAWSVNRRGAGGYTF	TRBV30	NA	NA	TRBJ1-2
TGTGCCAGCAGAGCAGGACCGGGTCCGGACTATCAAGCTTTCTTT	CASRAGPGPDYQAFF	TRBV9	NA	NA	TRBJ1-1
TGTGCCAGCAGCCTTAGCGGCAGGAGTTACAATGAGCAGTTCTTC	CASSLSGRSYNEQFF	TRBV14	NA	NA	TRBJ2-1
TGTGCCTGGAGTAGAACGAGCAATCAGCCCCAGCATTTT	CAWSRTSNQPQHF	TRBV30	NA	NA	TRBJ1-5
TGCGCCAGCAGCTTGGCGGCTAGCGGTTGGGGTGAGACCCAGTACTTC	CASSLAASGWGETQYF	TRBV5-1	NA	TRBD2	TRBJ2-5
TGCAGCGTTGCCTCTAGCGACGTCAATGAGCAGTTCTTC	CSVASSDVNEQFF	TRBV29-1	NA	NA	TRBJ2-1
TGTGCCAGTAGTATAGGACGGGAGGTAGTCAAAAACATTCAGTACTTC	CASSIGREVVKNIQYF	TRBV19	NA	TRBD2	TRBJ2-4
TGTGCCGGGCGGACAGGGAGCACTGAAGCTTTCTTT	CAGRTGSTEAFF	TRBV28	few	TRBD1	TRBJ1-1
TGTGCCAGCAGCACCACCGCGGTGAGCTCCTACAATGAGCAGTTCTTC	CASSTTAVSSYNEQFF	TRBV11-3	NA	NA	TRBJ2-1
TGTGCCAGCAGTGGACTAGCGCGGGCCGGGGAGCTGTTTTTT	CASSGLARAGELFF	TRBV7-6	few	TRBD2	TRBJ2-2